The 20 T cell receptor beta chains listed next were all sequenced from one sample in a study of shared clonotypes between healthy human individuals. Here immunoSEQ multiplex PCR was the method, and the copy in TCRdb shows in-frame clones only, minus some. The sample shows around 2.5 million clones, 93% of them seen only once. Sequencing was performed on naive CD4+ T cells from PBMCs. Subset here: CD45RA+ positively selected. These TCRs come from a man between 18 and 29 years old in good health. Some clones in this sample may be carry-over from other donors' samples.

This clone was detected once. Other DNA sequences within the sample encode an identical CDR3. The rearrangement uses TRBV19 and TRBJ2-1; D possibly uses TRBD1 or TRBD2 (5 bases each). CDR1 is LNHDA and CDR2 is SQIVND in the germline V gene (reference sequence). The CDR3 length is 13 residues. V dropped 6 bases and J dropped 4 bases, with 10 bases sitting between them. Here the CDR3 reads CASSRGTYNEQFF. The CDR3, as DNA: TGTGCCAGTAGCCGAGGGACGTACAATGAGCAGTTCTTC.

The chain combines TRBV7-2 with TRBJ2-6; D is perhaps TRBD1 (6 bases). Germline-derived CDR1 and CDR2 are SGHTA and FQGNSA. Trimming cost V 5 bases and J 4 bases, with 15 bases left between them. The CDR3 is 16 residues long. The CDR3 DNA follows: TGTGCCAGCAGCACTTCCCCAGGGGCGGGGGCCAACGTCCTGACTTTC. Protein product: CASSTSPGAGANVLTF.

The DNA of the CDR3 is TGTGCCAGCATCCACGAGCAGTACTTC. Its translation is CASIHEQYF. The genes are TRBV7-9 and TRBJ2-7; D is unclear. Germline CDR1 is SEHNR and CDR2 is FQNEAQ (reference sequence). Trimming took 7 bases from V and 5 from J, leaving 3 bases between them. The CDR3 extends over 9 amino acids.

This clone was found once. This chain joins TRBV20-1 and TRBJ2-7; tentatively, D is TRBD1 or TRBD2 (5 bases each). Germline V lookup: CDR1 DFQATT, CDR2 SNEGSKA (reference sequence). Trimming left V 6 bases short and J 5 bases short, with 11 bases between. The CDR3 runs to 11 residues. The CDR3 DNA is TGCAGTGCAGTCAGGGACCACGAGCAGTACTTC. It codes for CSAVRDHEQYF.

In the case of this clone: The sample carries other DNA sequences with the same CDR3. The CDR3 reads CASSLGRGGTEAFF. For the CDR3, the DNA is TGTGCCAGCAGCTTAGGGCGGGGGGGCACTGAAGCTTTCTTT. The chain is built from TRBV7-9 and TRBJ1-1; D perhaps matches TRBD1 (5 bases). The CDR3 loop spans 14 amino acids. Germline CDR1 reads SEHNR; CDR2 reads FQNEAQ (reference sequence). The V end was cut by 1 base, the J end by 4 bases, with 10 bases between.

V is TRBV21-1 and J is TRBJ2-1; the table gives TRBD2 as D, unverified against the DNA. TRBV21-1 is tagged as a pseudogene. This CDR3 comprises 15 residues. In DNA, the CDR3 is TGTGCCAGCAGCAAAGTCCCCAACAAACGGGATGAGCAGTTCTTC. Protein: CASSKVPNKRDEQFF.

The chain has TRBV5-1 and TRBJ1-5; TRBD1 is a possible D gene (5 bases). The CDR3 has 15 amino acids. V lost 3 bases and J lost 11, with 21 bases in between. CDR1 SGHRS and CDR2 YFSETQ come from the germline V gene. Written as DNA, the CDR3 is TGCGCCAGCAGCTGGGGACCGGGACCGAGCCTGTCCCAGCATTTT. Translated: CASSWGPGPSLSQHF.

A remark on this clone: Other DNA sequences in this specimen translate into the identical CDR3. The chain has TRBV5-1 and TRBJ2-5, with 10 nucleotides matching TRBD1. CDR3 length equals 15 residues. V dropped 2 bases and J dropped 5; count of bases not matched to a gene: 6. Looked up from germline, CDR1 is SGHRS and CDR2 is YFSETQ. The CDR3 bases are TGCGCCAGCAGCTTAGGGACAGGGGCCGGTGAGACCCAGTACTTC. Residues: CASSLGTGAGETQYF.

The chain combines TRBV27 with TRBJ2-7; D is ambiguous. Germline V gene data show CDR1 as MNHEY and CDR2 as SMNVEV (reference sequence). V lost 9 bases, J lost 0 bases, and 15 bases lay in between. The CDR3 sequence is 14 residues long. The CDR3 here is CASKRSGFSYEQYF. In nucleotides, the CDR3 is TGTGCCAGTAAACGGTCAGGATTCTCCTACGAGCAGTACTTC.

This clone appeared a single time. The chain's CDR3 is CSVDLRDYEETQYF. The CDR3 coding sequence is TGCAGCGTTGATCTTAGGGACTATGAAGAGACCCAGTACTTC. This chain joins TRBV29-1 and TRBJ2-5; 7 nucleotides agree with TRBD2. Germline values: CDR1 SQVTM, CDR2 ANQGSEA. Germline trimming cut 3 bases from V and 3 bases from J; bases unmatched to any gene: 7. This CDR3 region has 14 residues.

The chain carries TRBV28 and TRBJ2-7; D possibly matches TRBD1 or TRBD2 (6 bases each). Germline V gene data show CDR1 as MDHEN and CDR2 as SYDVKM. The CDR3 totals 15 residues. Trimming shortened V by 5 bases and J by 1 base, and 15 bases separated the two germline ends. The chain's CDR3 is CASSGPGAASYEQYF. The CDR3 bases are TGTGCCAGCAGTGGTCCGGGGGCGGCTTCCTACGAGCAGTACTTC.

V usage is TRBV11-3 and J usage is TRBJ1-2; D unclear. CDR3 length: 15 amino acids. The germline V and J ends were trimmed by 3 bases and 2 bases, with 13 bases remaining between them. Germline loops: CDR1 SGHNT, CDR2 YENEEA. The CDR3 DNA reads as TGTGCCAGCAGCTTGGACGGACTACGGAACTATGGCTACACCTTC. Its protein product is CASSLDGLRNYGYTF.

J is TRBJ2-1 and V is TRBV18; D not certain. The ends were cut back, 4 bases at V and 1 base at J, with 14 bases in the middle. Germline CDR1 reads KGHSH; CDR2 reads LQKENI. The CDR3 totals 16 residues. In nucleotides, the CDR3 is TGTGCCAGCTCACTATCGACGTCGGCATCCTACAATGAGCAGTTCTTC. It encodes CASSLSTSASYNEQFF.

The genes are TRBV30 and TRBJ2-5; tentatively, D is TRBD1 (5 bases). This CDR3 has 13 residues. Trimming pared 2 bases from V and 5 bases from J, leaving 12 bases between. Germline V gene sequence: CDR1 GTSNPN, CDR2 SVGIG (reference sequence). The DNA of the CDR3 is TGTGCCTGGAGTCAGGGCAGGGATGAGACCCAGTACTTC. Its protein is CAWSQGRDETQYF.

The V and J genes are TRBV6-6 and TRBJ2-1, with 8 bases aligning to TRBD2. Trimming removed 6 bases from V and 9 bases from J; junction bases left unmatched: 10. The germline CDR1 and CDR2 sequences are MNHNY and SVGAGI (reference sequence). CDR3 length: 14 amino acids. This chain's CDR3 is CASRTPPAGGEQFF. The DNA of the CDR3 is TGTGCCAGCAGAACACCCCCCGCGGGAGGTGAGCAGTTCTTC.

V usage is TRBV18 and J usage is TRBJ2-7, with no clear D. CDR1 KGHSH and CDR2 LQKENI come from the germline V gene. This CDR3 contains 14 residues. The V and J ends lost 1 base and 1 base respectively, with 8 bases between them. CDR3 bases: TGTGCCAGCTCACCACTTCCCAAATCCTACGAGCAGTACTTC. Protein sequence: CASSPLPKSYEQYF.

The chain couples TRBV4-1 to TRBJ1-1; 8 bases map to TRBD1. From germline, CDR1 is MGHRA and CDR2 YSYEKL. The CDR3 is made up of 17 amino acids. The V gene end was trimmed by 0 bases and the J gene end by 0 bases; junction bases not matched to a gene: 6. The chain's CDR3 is CASSQDLWDRMNTEAFF. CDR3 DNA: TGCGCCAGCAGCCAAGATCTCTGGGACAGGATGAACACTGAAGCTTTCTTT.

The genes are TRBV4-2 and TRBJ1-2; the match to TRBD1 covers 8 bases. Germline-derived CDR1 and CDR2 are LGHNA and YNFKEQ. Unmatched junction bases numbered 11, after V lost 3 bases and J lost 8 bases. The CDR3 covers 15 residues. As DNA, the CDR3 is TGTGCCAGCAGCCAGGACAGGGACCGCAGTGGGGGCTACACCTTC. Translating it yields CASSQDRDRSGGYTF.

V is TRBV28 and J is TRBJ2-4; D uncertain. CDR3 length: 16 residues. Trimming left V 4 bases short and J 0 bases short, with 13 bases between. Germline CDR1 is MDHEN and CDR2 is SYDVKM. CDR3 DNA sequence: TGTGCCAGCAGTTCAAACCCCACTCTAGCCAAAAACATTCAGTACTTC. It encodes CASSSNPTLAKNIQYF.

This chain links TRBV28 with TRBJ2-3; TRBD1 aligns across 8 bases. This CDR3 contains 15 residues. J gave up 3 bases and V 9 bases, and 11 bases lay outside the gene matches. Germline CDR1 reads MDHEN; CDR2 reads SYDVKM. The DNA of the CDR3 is TGTGCCAGTTTAGACTTCGGACAGGGAACAGATACGCAGTATTTT. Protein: CASLDFGQGTDTQYF.